Listed here are 27 T cell receptor beta chains from one sample, sequenced in a study of CD8+ T cells in alopecia areata. As for treatment: oral pan-JAK inhibitor, 5-10 mg twice daily. After isolation, RNA underwent reverse transcription to generate cDNA as the sequencing template. Profiling relied on immunoSEQ multiplex PCR, and the TCRdb table lists in-frame clones only, not all of them. The repertoire consists of approximately 140,000 clones, with approximately 86% occurring once and the leading ten covering about 13%. The specimen was CD8+ T cells sorted from blood, collected at week 4, from a patient treated with tofacitinib. These receptors all come from a human donor with alopecia areata.

A single count supports this clone. The rearrangement links TRBV27 to TRBJ2-1; 10 bases fit TRBD2. CDR3 length equals 16 residues. With 6 bases clipped from V and 2 bases from J, the junction kept 7 bases outside the gene matches. The V gene's germline CDR1 is MNHEY and CDR2 SMNVEV (reference sequence). CDR3 protein: CASSPLAGEPYNEQFF. The CDR3 DNA reads as TGTGCCAGCAGCCCCCTAGCGGGGGAGCCCTACAATGAGCAGTTCTTC.

This chain uses TRBV5-1 with TRBJ2-7; 12 bases line up with TRBD1. CDR1 and CDR2 (germline): SGHRS, YFSETQ. V shed 6 bases, J shed 6 bases, and the junction held 7 bases outside the gene matches. This CDR3 is built from 14 residues. The CDR3 loop reads CASNLGQGAGEQYF. In DNA form, the CDR3 reads TGCGCCAGCAACCTGGGACAGGGGGCCGGCGAGCAGTACTTC.

CDR3 sequence reads: CSVEPGASTEAFF. CDR3 bases: TGCAGCGTTGAACCGGGGGCTAGCACTGAAGCTTTCTTT. The V and J genes are TRBV29-1 and TRBJ1-1; possible D gene TRBD1, 6 bases. CDR1 is SQVTM, CDR2 ANQGSEA, per germline. V lost 2 bases and J lost 4, with 11 bases in between. The CDR3 has 13 amino acids. Complete variable domain (other parts from reference TRBV29-1 and TRBJ1-1): SAVISQKPSRDICQRGTSLTIQCQVDSQVTMMFWYRQQPGQSLTLIATANQGSEATYESGFVIDKFPISRPNLTFSTLTVSNMSPEDSSIYLCSVEPGASTEAFFGQGTRLTVV.

The genes are TRBV30 and TRBJ2-3; a weak D match, TRBD2 (6 bases). Looked up from germline, CDR1 is GTSNPN and CDR2 is SVGIG (reference sequence). Between the trimmed V and J ends, which lost 2 bases and 6 bases, there was a span of 24 bases. This CDR3 region has 17 residues. The CDR3 reads CAWSTSFGGTSADTQYF. The CDR3 nucleotides are TGTGCCTGGAGTACGAGTTTCGGGGGTACCTCCGCGGATACGCAGTATTTT. Combining the CDR3 with reference TRBV30 and TRBJ2-3 gives the whole variable domain SQTIHQWPATLVQPVGSPLSLECTVEGTSNPNLYWYRQAAGRGLQLLFYSVGIGQISSEVPQNLSASRPQDRQFILSSKKLLLSDSGFYLCAWSTSFGGTSADTQYFGPGTRLTVL.

This clone was observed a handful of times. The chain links TRBV29-1 to TRBJ2-3; 9 positions match TRBD1. The ends lost 4 bases at V and 1 base at J; junction bases unmatched: 0. From germline, CDR1 is SQVTM and CDR2 ANQGSEA. The CDR3 spans 13 residues. The CDR3 DNA sequence: TGCAGCGTTGGACAGGGGGGCACAGATACGCAGTATTTT. Its protein product is CSVGQGGTDTQYF.

The CDR3 reads CASSGTGVEAFF. Written as DNA, the CDR3 is TGTGCCAGCAGCGGGACAGGGGTTGAAGCTTTCTTT. The chain joins TRBV9 to TRBJ1-1; 9 bases line up with TRBD1. With V trimmed by 3 bases and J by 7 bases, 1 base remained unmatched. Germline V CDR1 and CDR2: SGDLS, YYNGEE. The CDR3 contains 12 residues.

The rearrangement uses TRBV25-1 and TRBJ2-5; TRBD2 is a possible D gene (5 bases). The CDR3 length is 13 residues. Germline lookup yields CDR1 MGHDK and CDR2 SYGVNS. With 7 bases removed from V and 4 bases from J, the gap between germline ends came to 13 bases. The CDR3 loop reads CASTGLEVETQYF. CDR3 DNA: TGTGCCAGCACGGGGTTGGAGGTAGAGACCCAGTACTTC.

The chain uses TRBV13 and TRBJ2-1; TRBD2 matches 7 bases. CDR1 is PRHDT, CDR2 FYEKMQ, per germline (reference sequence). CDR3 length: 16 amino acids. V gave up 5 bases and J gave up 1 base; unmatched junction bases: 8. The CDR3 protein is CASSPRGVGSYNEQFF. The CDR3 DNA follows: TGTGCCAGCAGCCCCCGGGGGGTAGGATCCTACAATGAGCAGTTCTTC.

This chain joins TRBV29-1 and TRBJ2-5; D is perhaps TRBD1 (6 bases). CDR1 and CDR2 from the germline V gene are SQVTM and ANQGSEA. V was trimmed by 0 bases and J by 5 bases, leaving 19 bases between them. The CDR3 spans 16 residues. In DNA, the CDR3 is TGCAGCGTTGAAGATCCCCCCCAGGGGATTGGGGAGACCCAGTACTTC. It encodes CSVEDPPQGIGETQYF.

The chain has TRBV2 and TRBJ2-5, with TRBD1 as a possible D gene (5 bases). There are 16 residues in the CDR3. Trimming took off 8 bases at V and 0 bases at J, with 19 bases between the two ends. CDR1 is SNHLY, CDR2 FYNNEI, per germline. Here the CDR3 DNA reads TGTGCCAGCGGGCGAACAGGAGCCAAGTACCAAGAGACCCAGTACTTC. The encoded protein is CASGRTGAKYQETQYF. The full variable domain, in which reference TRBV2 and TRBJ2-5 provide the parts outside the CDR3, is EPEVTQTPSHQVTQMGQEVILRCVPISNHLYFYWYRQILGQKVEFLVSFYNNEISEKSEIFDDQFSVERPDGSNFTLKIRSTKLEDSAMYFCASGRTGAKYQETQYFGPGTRLLVL.

The chain is built from TRBV29-1 and TRBJ2-1, with D perhaps TRBD2 (5 bases). The V gene lost 6 bases and the J gene lost 0 bases, with 12 bases spanning the gap. This CDR3 is built from 14 residues. Germline-derived CDR1 and CDR2 are SQVTM and ANQGSEA. CDR3 in DNA: TGCAGCGTCGAAAGCGGCCTCTCCTACAATGAGCAGTTCTTC. This encodes CSVESGLSYNEQFF.

This clone was counted only a few times. This sequence joins TRBV27 and TRBJ2-1; 7 bases line up with TRBD1. V lost 6 bases, J lost 1 base, and 6 bases stayed unmatched. The germline CDR1 and CDR2 sequences are MNHEY and SMNVEV (reference sequence). This CDR3 has 15 residues. In nucleotides, the CDR3 is TGTGCCAGCAGGCAACAGGGGATGTCCTACAATGAGCAGTTCTTC. Protein product: CASRQQGMSYNEQFF.

This clone came up once. The chain links TRBV30 to TRBJ2-7; tentative D call: TRBD2 (6 bases). Germline CDR1 GTSNPN, CDR2 SVGIG (reference sequence). The CDR3 extends over 14 amino acids. Trimming left V 0 bases short and J 5 bases short, with 14 bases between. CDR3 DNA: TGTGCCTGGAGTGTAGGTCTTGGAGGGGACGAGCAGTACTTC. This translates into CAWSVGLGGDEQYF.

The chain is built from TRBV5-6 and TRBJ2-1; weak D call: TRBD2 (6 bases). The CDR3 is 13 amino acids. Trimming cost V 0 bases and J 6 bases, with 7 bases left between them. The germline V gene has CDR1 SGHDT and CDR2 YYEEEE. The CDR3 nucleotides read TGTGCCAGCAGCTTGGGACTAGTCAATGAGCAGTTCTTC. Its protein is CASSLGLVNEQFF.

The chain couples TRBV29-1 to TRBJ2-3; D may be TRBD1 or TRBD2 (6 bases each). Germline V lookup: CDR1 SQVTM, CDR2 ANQGSEA. The CDR3 sequence is 14 residues long. Trimming left V 4 bases short and J 2 bases short, with 13 bases between. The DNA of the CDR3 is TGCAGCGTTGGGGCCGGGGGCCTCACAGATACGCAGTATTTT. Amino acid sequence: CSVGAGGLTDTQYF.

CDR3 protein: CASSPLAGPYEQYF. CDR3 bases: TGCGCCAGCAGCCCCTTGGCAGGGCCCTACGAGCAGTACTTC. The chain recombines TRBV4-1 with TRBJ2-7; tentative D call: TRBD1 (5 bases). The CDR3 has 14 residues. In germline, CDR1 is MGHRA, CDR2 YSYEKL. With 4 bases removed from V and 2 bases from J, the gap between germline ends came to 12 bases.

The chain is built from TRBV27 and TRBJ1-1; TRBD1 aligns across 8 bases. The ends lost 6 bases at V and 0 bases at J; junction bases unmatched: 3. The germline V gene encodes CDR1 MNHEY and CDR2 SMNVEV (reference sequence). This CDR3 has 14 residues. The chain's CDR3 is CASRQDRVNTEAFF. Written as DNA, the CDR3 is TGTGCCAGCAGGCAGGACAGGGTGAACACTGAAGCTTTCTTT.

This chain connects TRBV29-1 to TRBJ2-1; 7 positions match TRBD1. The CDR3 is made up of 12 amino acids. The germline CDR1 and CDR2 sequences are SQVTM and ANQGSEA. The V gene end was trimmed by 8 bases and the J gene end by 9 bases; junction bases not matched to a gene: 10. The CDR3 here is CSQPGQPGEQFF. CDR3 sequence (DNA): TGCAGCCAACCGGGACAGCCTGGTGAGCAGTTCTTC.

The J gene is TRBJ2-1, the V gene TRBV6-1; D is unresolved. Germline CDR1 reads MNHNS; CDR2 reads SASEGT. This CDR3 comprises 17 residues. With 1 base removed from V and 0 bases from J, the gap between germline ends came to 13 bases. The CDR3 reads CASSEVVLRPSYNEQFF. CDR3 DNA: TGTGCCAGCAGTGAAGTTGTACTCAGACCCTCCTACAATGAGCAGTTCTTC.

This chain uses TRBV28 with TRBJ2-1; 9 bases align to TRBD2. Germline CDR1 reads MDHEN; CDR2 reads SYDVKM. This CDR3 has 14 amino acids. V dropped 5 bases and J dropped 9; count of bases not matched to a gene: 8. CDR3 bases: TGTGCCAGCAGTATCGGACTAGCGAGGGGTGAGCAGTTCTTC. Its translation is CASSIGLARGEQFF.

The V call is TRBV5-1, the J call TRBJ1-2; D not certain. The CDR3 extends over 11 amino acids. Deletions cut 5 bases from V and 8 bases from J, with 10 bases between. Germline V gene data show CDR1 as SGHRS and CDR2 as YFSETQ. The CDR3 loop reads CASSSTQGYTF. CDR3 coding DNA: TGCGCCAGCAGTTCGACTCAAGGCTACACCTTC.

This chain links TRBV7-8 with TRBJ2-1, with D possibly matching TRBD1 (5 bases). There are 13 residues in the CDR3. CDR1 SGHVS and CDR2 FQNEAQ come from the germline V gene. V was cut by 5 bases and J by 6 bases, with 11 bases left in between. The chain's CDR3 is CASSPQAVNEQFF. CDR3 nucleotides: TGTGCCAGCAGCCCACAGGCGGTCAATGAGCAGTTCTTC.

The chain links TRBV4-2 to TRBJ1-5; 10 bases line up with TRBD1. The junction had 7 bases not matched to a gene; V was cut back by 4 bases and J by 7 bases. CDR1 and CDR2 (germline): LGHNA, YNFKEQ. There are 15 residues in the CDR3. Here the CDR3 DNA reads TGTGCCAGCAGCCCGATGGGACAGGGGCCCCAGCCCCAGCATTTT. This translates into CASSPMGQGPQPQHF.

This clone was recorded once. V and J are TRBV27 and TRBJ1-5; D not resolved. The V and J ends lost 8 bases and 0 bases respectively, with 11 bases between them. This CDR3 comprises 14 residues. The germline gives CDR1 MNHEY, CDR2 SMNVEV (reference sequence). CDR3 protein: CASGRIYSNQPQHF. The CDR3 nucleotides are TGTGCCAGCGGCCGGATTTATAGCAATCAGCCCCAGCATTTT.

This clone was observed once. The chain uses TRBV4-1 and TRBJ2-1; TRBD2 is a possible D gene (6 bases). Germline V CDR1 and CDR2: MGHRA, YSYEKL. The CDR3 extends over 17 amino acids. The V end lost 4 bases, the J end lost 2 bases, and 18 bases lay between the germline ends. This CDR3 reads CASSPPGVADPYNEQFF. The CDR3 DNA sequence: TGCGCCAGCAGCCCGCCGGGGGTTGCGGATCCCTACAATGAGCAGTTCTTC.

The chain recombines TRBV15 with TRBJ2-2, with D perhaps TRBD1 (5 bases). CDR3 size: 17 residues. Deletions cut 3 bases from V and 1 base from J, with 15 bases between. CDR1 and CDR2 (germline): LNHNV, YYDKDF (reference sequence). Here the CDR3 reads CATSSDGGHKNTGELFF. The CDR3, as DNA: TGTGCCACCAGCAGTGATGGTGGACATAAGAACACCGGGGAGCTGTTTTTT. Combining the CDR3 with reference TRBV15 and TRBJ2-2 gives the whole variable domain DAMVIQNPRYQVTQFGKPVTLSCSQTLNHNVMYWYQQKSSQAPKLLFHYYDKDFNNEADTPDNFQSRRPNTSFCFLDIRSPGLGDTAMYLCATSSDGGHKNTGELFFGEGSRLTVL.

This chain joins TRBV27 and TRBJ1-5, with D tentatively TRBD1 (5 bases). The germline CDR1 and CDR2 sequences are MNHEY and SMNVEV (reference sequence). V lost 6 bases and J lost 6, with 12 bases in between. This CDR3 is 13 amino acids long. The CDR3 loop is CASRITGGQPQHF. CDR3 bases: TGTGCCAGCAGGATAACGGGGGGTCAGCCCCAGCATTTT.